These 4 T cell receptor beta chains came from one sample sequenced in a study of OX40 agonist ivuxolimab in advanced cancers. Library prep was done by the immunoSEQ multiplex PCR assay. As stored in TCRdb, this immuneACCESS dataset retains in-frame rearrangements with V and J assigned. A fraction of the clones does not appear; measured against another copy, unresolved V genes explain less than half of the discrepancy, and the remainder lacks a known reason. This sample lists 70,000 to 90,000 clones; roughly nine tenths were detected once. The biggest ten clones account for roughly 8.7% of the sample. The specimen was CD4+ or CD8+ T cells sorted from blood, collected in a trial of the OX40 agonist ivuxolimab. The receptors originated from an adult with an advanced solid tumor such as melanoma, head and neck, liver or kidney cancer.

This clone was seen just once. The chain has TRBV2 and TRBJ1-1; TRBD1 might be the D (5 bases). Trimming left V 7 bases short and J 4 bases short, with 13 bases between. This CDR3 comprises 13 residues. CDR1 and CDR2 (germline): SNHLY, FYNNEI. This CDR3 reads CASTRSRATEAFF. In nucleotides, the CDR3 is TGTGCCAGCACTAGGAGCAGGGCCACTGAAGCTTTCTTT.

This clone was recorded only once. This chain joins TRBV7-8 and TRBJ1-5; D is unresolved. CDR3 length: 15 amino acids. V was cut by 3 bases and J by 9 bases, with 18 bases left in between. Germline values: CDR1 SGHVS, CDR2 FQNEAQ. In nucleotides, the CDR3 is TGTGCCAGCAGCTTTTCCAGTGGACGGACTGCGCCCCAGCATTTT. Encoded protein: CASSFSSGRTAPQHF.

This chain uses TRBV12-5 with TRBJ2-3, with a possible D match to TRBD2 (5 bases). CDR3 length equals 15 residues. Trimming shortened V by 6 bases and J by 4 bases, and 17 bases separated the two germline ends. Germline lookup yields CDR1 LGHNT and CDR2 FRNRAP. DNA for the CDR3: TGTGCTAGTGGCGCCACCGGAGGACTCGCAGATACGCAGTATTTT. Its protein product is CASGATGGLADTQYF. The variable domain in full, completed from reference TRBV12-5 and TRBJ2-3, reads DARVTQTPRHKVTEMGQEVTMRCQPILGHNTVFWYRQTMMQGLELLAYFRNRAPLDDSGMPKDRFSAEMPDATLATLKIQPSEPRDSAVYFCASGATGGLADTQYFGPGTRLTVL.

This clone was counted once. The chain links TRBV6-5 to TRBJ2-7; 7 bases match TRBD1. CDR3 length equals 15 residues. In germline, CDR1 is MNHEY, CDR2 SVGAGI. The V gene end was trimmed by 5 bases and the J gene end by 0 bases; junction bases not matched to a gene: 7. The CDR3 loop is CASSTSGTASYEQYV. The CDR3 coding sequence is TGTGCCAGCAGTACCTCCGGGACAGCCTCCTACGAGCAGTACGTC.